This TCR beta chain was sequenced in a study of lymphopenia after photon versus proton radiotherapy. Study findings and constraints: Under photons, naive T cells and diversity fell while effector/memory populations rose. Survival link was tested only in deceased patients; proton benefit remains a possibility. After lymphocyte nadir, photon-treated repertoires showed oligoclonal expansion, especially CD8+ Temra.

With regard to this clone: Its antigen remains unidentified.

Profiling relied on immunoSEQ multiplex PCR, and the TCRdb table lists in-frame clones only, not all of them. The sample consists of around 30,000 clones, roughly nine tenths of them appearing once. Trimming took 6 bases from V and 5 from J; bases not matched to a gene: 6. The germline V gene encodes CDR1 SQVTM and CDR2 ANQGSEA. The length of the CDR3 is 13 residues. The sequences come from peripheral blood, collected from a patient treated with proton-based radiotherapy. The chain has TRBV29-1 and TRBJ2-4; 8 positions agree with TRBD1. The origin of this receptor is a woman in her sixties or seventies with pancreatic cancer. Some clones in this sample may be carry-over from other donors' samples. The CDR3 sequence: CSVASGGQNIQYF. The CDR3 DNA follows: TGCAGCGTCGCCTCAGGGGGCCAAAACATTCAGTACTTC.